The 13 T cell receptor beta chains reported below all come from one sample, sequenced in a study of yellow fever vaccine responses in identical twins. TCRdb used MiXCR to reprocess the RT-PCR reads, holding one entry per CDR3 protein. The table shows fewer than 5,000 distinct CDR3 sequences, with 73% occurring only once. The input for sequencing was T cells from blood (PBMCs), unsorted or a sorted subset (not recorded which), taken before or after yellow fever vaccination (not recorded which). These receptors were taken from a woman aged 18-29 years who received the yellow fever vaccine.

The V gene is TRBV25-1, the J gene TRBJ2-7; no clear D. V lost 3 bases, J lost 5 bases, and 8 bases lay in between. Germline V CDR1 and CDR2: MGHDK, SYGVNS. This CDR3 is 12 amino acids long. The CDR3 DNA reads TGTGCCAGCAGTGACTTACTCGACGAGCAGTACTTC. Its protein is CASSDLLDEQYF.

The chain employs TRBV7-6 and TRBJ2-1; 11 positions match TRBD2. Trimming removed 2 bases from V and 6 bases from J; junction bases left unmatched: 6. CDR3 length equals 16 residues. Germline CDR1 and CDR2: SGHVS and FNYEAQ. This chain's CDR3 is CASSLTTSGRPNEQFF. The CDR3 DNA reads TGTGCCAGCAGCTTAACAACTAGCGGGAGACCCAATGAGCAGTTCTTC.

V usage is TRBV4-3 and J usage is TRBJ2-1; 8 nucleotides align to TRBD2. Germline assignment: CDR1 LGHNA and CDR2 YSLEER. The ends lost 0 bases at V and 8 bases at J; junction bases unmatched: 9. The CDR3 extends over 16 amino acids. The CDR3 loop is CASSQDSAGEVDEQFF. CDR3 bases: TGCGCCAGCAGCCAAGATTCAGCGGGAGAAGTAGATGAGCAGTTCTTC.

V and J are TRBV11-2 and TRBJ2-7; 9 bases fit TRBD1. The germline V gene has CDR1 SGHAT and CDR2 FQNNGV. CDR3 length: 14 residues. Trimming at V came to 4 bases and at J to 2 bases, leaving 3 bases not matched to a gene. CDR3 DNA: TGTGCCAGCAGCTCAGGACAGGGGCCCTACGAGCAGTACTTC. Translation: CASSSGQGPYEQYF.

V is TRBV13 and J is TRBJ2-1; D is undetermined. Trimming took off 8 bases at V and 10 bases at J, with 18 bases between the two ends. The CDR3 is made up of 13 amino acids. Looked up from germline, CDR1 is PRHDT and CDR2 is FYEKMQ (reference sequence). CDR3 region: CASQVSLLVEQFF. The CDR3 DNA is TGTGCCAGCCAAGTCTCCCTCTTAGTGGAGCAGTTCTTC.

The chain links TRBV12-3 or TRBV12-4 to TRBJ2-5; 10 nucleotides agree with TRBD2. The V and J ends lost 5 bases and 2 bases, in that order; junction bases with no gene match: 8. The CDR3 loop spans 16 amino acids. The chain's CDR3 is CASSPRTSGPQETQYF. DNA of the CDR3: TGTGCCAGCAGTCCGCGGACTAGCGGACCACAAGAGACCCAGTACTTC.

This clonotype came up once. The chain has TRBV6-4 and TRBJ2-2; possibly TRBD1 or TRBD2 for D (5 bases each). Trimming removed 0 bases at V and 4 bases at J, with 12 bases between. CDR1 and CDR2 from the germline V gene are MRHNA and SNTAGT. CDR3 length equals 16 residues. In DNA, the CDR3 is TGTGCCAGCAGTGACTCACCTGGGGACGGCACCGGGGAGCTGTTTTTT. It translates to CASSDSPGDGTGELFF.

The chain links TRBV19 to TRBJ2-5; D not certain. The ends were cut back, 5 bases at V and 5 bases at J, with 15 bases in the middle. Looked up from germline, CDR1 is LNHDA and CDR2 is SQIVND (reference sequence). This CDR3 has 14 residues. For the CDR3, the DNA is TGTGCCAGTAGTTCCCGGTCCCTTTGGGAGACCCAGTACTTC. Its translation: CASSSRSLWETQYF.

The chain carries TRBV4-3 and TRBJ2-7; 11 bases fit TRBD2. The CDR3 has 16 residues. Per the germline V gene, CDR1 is LGHNA and CDR2 is YSLEER. The ends lost 0 bases at V and 9 bases at J; junction bases unmatched: 10. DNA of the CDR3: TGCGCCAGCAGCCAAGATCTTCGGCTAGCGGGGGGTGGGCAGTACTTC. Residues: CASSQDLRLAGGGQYF.

This sequence joins TRBV4-1 and TRBJ2-7, with D possibly matching TRBD2 (6 bases). The CDR3 totals 15 residues. The V end was cut by 3 bases, the J end by 1 base, with 13 bases between. Germline loops: CDR1 MGHRA, CDR2 YSYEKL. CDR3 DNA sequence: TGCGCCAGCAGCCACCCCGGGACTTCTTCCTACGAGCAGTACTTC. The encoded protein is CASSHPGTSSYEQYF.

The chain employs TRBV7-6 and TRBJ2-7; D gene ambiguous. The CDR3 loop spans 13 amino acids. V lost 1 base and J lost 0, with 4 bases in between. From germline, CDR1 is SGHVS and CDR2 FNYEAQ. CDR3 region: CASSLVSSYEQYF. The CDR3 nucleotides are TGTGCCAGCAGCTTAGTCAGCTCCTACGAGCAGTACTTC.

V and J are TRBV7-6 and TRBJ2-2; D is ambiguous. CDR3 length: 14 amino acids. CDR1 and CDR2 from the germline V gene are SGHVS and FNYEAQ. V was clipped by 2 bases and J by 5 bases, with 9 bases between them. For the CDR3, the DNA is TGTGCCAGCAGCTTAATGTTAGAAACCGGGGAGCTGTTTTTT. This translates into CASSLMLETGELFF.

The gene calls are TRBV7-9 and TRBJ2-1, with a weak D call TRBD2 (7 bases). CDR1 SEHNR and CDR2 FQNEAQ come from the germline V gene (reference sequence). V was shortened by 5 bases and J by 4 bases, with 15 bases between the two germline ends. The CDR3 contains 15 residues. CDR3: CASSLGGLPYNEQFF. CDR3 DNA sequence: TGTGCCAGCAGCCTAGGGGGACTACCATACAATGAGCAGTTCTTC.